This TCR beta chain came from a study of cytomegalovirus exposure and HLA in healthy donors. Findings of the study overall: Reports indicated that the classifier achieved high specificity and sensitivity in diagnosing cytomegalovirus status. Later work found that TCR association rates differed between HLA loci; DRB1 had the most and HLA-C the fewest. A highly shared variant cluster was judged a likely technical artifact.

The PCR made use of 60 Vbeta and 13 Jbeta primers. Repertoires were generated with immunoSEQ multiplex PCR, while TCRdb's copy carries only in-frame clones and drops some. The table includes around 65,000 clones, roughly four fifths detected once. Remarks on this clone: Its antigen remains unknown.

This sequence originates from a woman in her 30s in good health and CMV-seropositive. The source material was PBMCs.

The CDR3 sequence: CASSLVGGEQYF. CDR3 in DNA: TGTGCCAGCAGCTTAGTTGGAGGCGAGCAGTACTTC. V gene TRBV11-3 combines with J gene TRBJ2-7; D might be TRBD2 (5 bases). Germline V gene lookup returns CDR1 SGHNT and CDR2 YENEEA. Trimming removed 1 base at V and 6 bases at J, with 7 bases between. The CDR3 covers 12 residues.